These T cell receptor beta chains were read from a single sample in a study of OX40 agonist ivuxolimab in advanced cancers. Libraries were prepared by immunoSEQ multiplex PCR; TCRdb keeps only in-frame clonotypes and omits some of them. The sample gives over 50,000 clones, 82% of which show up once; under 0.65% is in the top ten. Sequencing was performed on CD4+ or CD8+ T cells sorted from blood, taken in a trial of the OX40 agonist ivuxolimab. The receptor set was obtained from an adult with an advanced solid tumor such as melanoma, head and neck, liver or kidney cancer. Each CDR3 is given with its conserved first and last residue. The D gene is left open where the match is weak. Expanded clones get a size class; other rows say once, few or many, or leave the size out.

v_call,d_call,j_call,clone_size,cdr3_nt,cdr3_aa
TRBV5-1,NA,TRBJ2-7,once,TGCGCCAGCAGCTTGCTCCTAGGGGACGAGCAGTACTTC,CASSLLLGDEQYF
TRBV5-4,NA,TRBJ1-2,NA,TGTGCCAGCAGCCTACTTGGCCCTTATGGCTACACCTTC,CASSLLGPYGYTF
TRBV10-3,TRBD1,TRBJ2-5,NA,TGTGCCATCAGTGAGGGTCCAGGGGGCCGAGAGACCCAGTACTTC,CAISEGPGGRETQYF
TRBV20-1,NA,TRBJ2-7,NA,TGCAGTGTCTTGATCTCGGGCGAGCAGTACTTC,CSVLISGEQYF
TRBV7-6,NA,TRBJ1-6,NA,TGTGCCAGCAGCTCCTCCGGACCACAGTCTAGTTCACCCCTCCACTTT,CASSSSGPQSSSPLHF
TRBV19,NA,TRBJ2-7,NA,TGTGCCAGTAGTATGATGGGGGCCCCCTCCTACGAGCAGTACTTC,CASSMMGAPSYEQYF
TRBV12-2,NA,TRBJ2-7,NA,TGTGCAAGTCGCTTAGAGGGGACTAGCGGCTCCTACGAGCAGTACTTC,CASRLEGTSGSYEQYF
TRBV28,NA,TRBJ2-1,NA,TGTGCCCACGGGAGAGGGACCTACAATGAGCAGTTCTTC,CAHGRGTYNEQFF
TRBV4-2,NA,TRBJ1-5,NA,TGTGCCAGCAGCAGCCTCCGGGCCCTCAATCAGCCCCAGCATTTT,CASSSLRALNQPQHF
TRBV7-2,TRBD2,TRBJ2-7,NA,TGTGCCAGCAGGATTCTAGCGGCGAACTACGAGCAGTACTTC,CASRILAANYEQYF
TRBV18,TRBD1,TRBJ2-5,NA,TGTGCCAGCTCCCCCGGGACAGAGGAAGAGACCCAGTACTTC,CASSPGTEEETQYF
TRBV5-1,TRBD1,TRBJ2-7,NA,TGCGCCAGCAGCTTGGGCCGGGACAGGGTCTCCTACGAGCAGTACTTC,CASSLGRDRVSYEQYF
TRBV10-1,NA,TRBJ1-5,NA,TGCGCCAGCAGTGTTGGATTAAATCAGCCCCAGCATTTT,CASSVGLNQPQHF
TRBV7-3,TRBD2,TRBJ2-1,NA,TGTGCCAGCAGCTTAACGGCGTTGGGACTAGCCCTGGGGGATGAGCAGTTCTTC,CASSLTALGLALGDEQFF
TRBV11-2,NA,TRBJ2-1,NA,TGTGCCAGCAGCTCCCGAAGGGGGCGTCTAGCGGACCCCCGTGAGCAGTTCTTC,CASSSRRGRLADPREQFF
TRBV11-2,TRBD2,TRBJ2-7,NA,TGTGCCAGCAGCCTACTAGCGGGAGGGGGCGAGCAGTACTTC,CASSLLAGGGEQYF
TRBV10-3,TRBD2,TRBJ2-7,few,TGTGCCATCAGTGGGGGGACTAGCGGTTACGAGCAGTACTTC,CAISGGTSGYEQYF
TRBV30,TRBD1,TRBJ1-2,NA,TGTGCCTGGAGTAGGGACAGACCCTATGGCTACACCTTC,CAWSRDRPYGYTF
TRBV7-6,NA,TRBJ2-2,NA,TGTGCCAGCAGCTTAGCGAGGCAGGGGGGCTTGAACACCGGGGAGCTGTTTTTT,CASSLARQGGLNTGELFF
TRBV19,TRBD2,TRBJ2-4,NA,TGTGCCAGTAGAACGGGACTAGTCGGGCGCTCCATTCAGTACTTC,CASRTGLVGRSIQYF
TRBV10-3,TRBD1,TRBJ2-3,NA,TGTGCCATCAAAGGGACAGGTGGGGCCACAGATACGCAGTATTTT,CAIKGTGGATDTQYF
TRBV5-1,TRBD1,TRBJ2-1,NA,TGCGCCAGCAGCCCATCGGACAGGGTAAAAGTGCAGTTCTTC,CASSPSDRVKVQFF
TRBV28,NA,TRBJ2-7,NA,TGTGCCAGCAGTTTAGCCGGGGCTCAGAGCGTCGAGCAGTACTTC,CASSLAGAQSVEQYF
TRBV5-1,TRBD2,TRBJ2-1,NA,TGCGCCAGCAGCTTGAGCGGGAGAGGCTCCTACAATGAGCAGTTCTTC,CASSLSGRGSYNEQFF
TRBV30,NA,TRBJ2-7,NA,TGTGCCTGGAAGGGAACGGGAGATATGTACGAGCAGTACTTC,CAWKGTGDMYEQYF
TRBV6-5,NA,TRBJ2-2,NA,TGTGCCAGCAGTTACGTGGTGGGACCCGACACCGGGGAGCTGTTTTTT,CASSYVVGPDTGELFF
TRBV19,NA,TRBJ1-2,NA,TGTGCCAGTAGAAACCGGGACACAAACTATGGCTACACCTTC,CASRNRDTNYGYTF
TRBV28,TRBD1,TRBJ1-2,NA,TGTGCCAGCAGTTTGGCGACAGGGGTTGCCTATGGCTACACCTTC,CASSLATGVAYGYTF
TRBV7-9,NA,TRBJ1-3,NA,TGTGCCAGCAGCTTATTCAGAATCTCTGGAAACACCATATATTTT,CASSLFRISGNTIYF
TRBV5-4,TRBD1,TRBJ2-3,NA,TGTGCCAGCAGCTTGAGGGACAGATACACAGATACGCAGTATTTT,CASSLRDRYTDTQYF
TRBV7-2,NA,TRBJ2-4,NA,TGTGCCAGCAGCTTGTCGCGGGACATTCAGTACTTC,CASSLSRDIQYF
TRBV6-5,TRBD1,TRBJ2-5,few,TGTGCCAGCTCGAGGGGGCGCCGTGAGACCCAGTACTTC,CASSRGRRETQYF
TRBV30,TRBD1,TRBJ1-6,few,TGTGCCTTAAACAGGGGTAATTCACCCCTCCACTTT,CALNRGNSPLHF
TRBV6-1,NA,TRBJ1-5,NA,TGTGCCAGCAGTACAGGACTTAGCAATCAGCCCCAGCATTTT,CASSTGLSNQPQHF
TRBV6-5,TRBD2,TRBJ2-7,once,TGTGATAACCGGGAAACTAGAGCGGGAGAAAACGAGCAGTACTTC,CDNRETRAGENEQYF
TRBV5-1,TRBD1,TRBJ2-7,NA,TGCGCCAGCAGCGATCGGACAGGCACCTACGAGCAGTACTTC,CASSDRTGTYEQYF
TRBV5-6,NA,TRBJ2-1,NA,TGTGCCAGCAGCCTCCGGGACCCCGTGGCCGGTGAGCAGTTCTTC,CASSLRDPVAGEQFF
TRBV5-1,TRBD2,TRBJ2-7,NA,TGCGCCAGCAGCCCAGGCCCCCAACTAGCGGGCGAGCAGTACTTC,CASSPGPQLAGEQYF
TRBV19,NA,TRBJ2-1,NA,TGTGCCAGTAATTCCGGGATTCCTGGGAATGAGCAGTTCTTC,CASNSGIPGNEQFF
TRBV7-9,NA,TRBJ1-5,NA,TGTGCCAGCAGCCCACGGGGGGATAGCAATCAGCCCCAGCATTTT,CASSPRGDSNQPQHF
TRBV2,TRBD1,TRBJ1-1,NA,TGTGCCAGCAGTGAAGAGACAGGGGGCGCGAATGAAGCTTTCTTT,CASSEETGGANEAFF